This TCR beta chain was captured by sequencing in a study of blood T cell repertoires in COVID-19. Study-level information: Acute and convalescent COVID-19 samples came from the United States, Italy and Spain. PBMCs, B-cell-depleted T cells, or T cells provided the cDNA or gDNA that made up the material.

CDR3 length: 13 amino acids. The V end was cut by 3 bases, the J end by 5 bases, with 9 bases between. Germline lookup yields CDR1 ENHRY and CDR2 SYGVKD. In the authors' workflow: For nucleated cells, counts were estimated from reference gene primer amplification. Measured with immunoSEQ multiplex PCR; TCRdb has only the in-frame clones, and not every one. The DNA gave D and trimming, while V, J and clone size come from that table. The sample has roughly 250,000 clones; about 87% are singletons. The receptor was isolated from a woman aged 45-65 years with acute or convalescent COVID-19. The sample consisted of peripheral blood. V and J are TRBV10-3 and TRBJ2-3; tentative D call: TRBD1 (5 bases). Here the CDR3 DNA reads TGTGCCATCAGTGAAGGGGTTCTAGATACGCAGTATTTT. It yields the protein CAISEGVLDTQYF.